This T cell receptor beta chain appears in the sequencing data of a study of blood T cells in healthy people across ages. Points from the study as a whole: Unknown CMV status may confound age-related changes in expanded clones.

With a J-beta primer mix and a sample-barcoded 5' primer, a second PCR ran about 7 to 12 cycles. A template-switch adaptor with 12 random nucleotides tagged each cDNA molecule. TCRdb passed the 5' RACE reads through MiXCR, listing each CDR3 protein once. The table lists about 1 million distinct CDR3 sequences, approximately 25% of them singletons. The CDR3 has 14 residues. With 3 bases removed from V and 5 bases from J, the gap between germline ends came to 16 bases. The germline gives CDR1 SQVTM, CDR2 ANQGSEA. About this clonotype itself: Its specificity is not known.

The same sample was also used in a study of T cells of mothers and their children. That source notes: Every microgram of extracted RNA entered cDNA synthesis, about 1.5 ug per 15 ul.

Sequences were obtained from blood. This receptor was obtained from a girl aged 2-10 years in good health. The V call is TRBV29-1, the J call TRBJ2-5; tentatively, D is TRBD2 (6 bases). CDR3 sequence (DNA): TGCAGCGTTGATCACATACGGAGGGTGGAGACCCAGTACTTC. Protein: CSVDHIRRVETQYF.